These 28 T cell receptor beta chains share one sample of origin, sequenced in a study of T cell repertoires in cytomegalovirus infection. In TCRdb, the reads were re-called with MiXCR into one record per CDR3 protein. The table lists 550,000 to 700,000 distinct CDR3 sequences, just under 40% of them singletons. For these receptors, no antigen is known. Sequenced material: cultured PBMCs, taken from culture after CMV antigen stimulation. These receptor sequences come from a human donor in good health (CMV status not recorded). Some clones in this sample may be carry-over from other donors' samples.

This clonotype was seen a handful of times. The chain links TRBV19 to TRBJ1-2, with D possibly matching TRBD1 (5 bases). CDR1 is LNHDA and CDR2 is SQIVND in the germline V gene (reference sequence). The CDR3 contains 16 residues. With 5 bases removed from V and 6 bases from J, the gap between germline ends came to 22 bases. For the CDR3, the DNA is TGTGCCAGTAGTCTCCGGGCCCCCGGGGGAACCCATGGCTACACCTTC. Translation gives CASSLRAPGGTHGYTF.

This clonotype was seen ten or more times. The V gene is TRBV7-2, the J gene TRBJ2-1; D might be TRBD1 (5 bases). The CDR3 runs to 13 residues. In germline, CDR1 is SGHTA, CDR2 FQGNSA. Between the trimmed V and J ends, which lost 2 bases and 10 bases, there was a span of 12 bases. CDR3 DNA: TGTGCCAGCAGCTTAAACGCCCCAGGGGAGCAGTTCTTC. It codes for CASSLNAPGEQFF.

The rearrangement uses TRBV5-1 and TRBJ1-6; the match to TRBD1 covers 7 bases. Trimming took 4 bases from V and 7 from J; bases not matched to a gene: 11. The germline V gene has CDR1 SGHRS and CDR2 YFSETQ. The CDR3 runs to 16 residues. CDR3 sequence: CASSPLGTAGNSPLHF. The CDR3 DNA reads TGCGCCAGCAGCCCCCTCGGGACAGCGGGGAATTCACCCCTCCACTTT. The full variable domain, in which reference TRBV5-1 and TRBJ1-6 provide the parts outside the CDR3, is KAGVTQTPRYLIKTRGQQVTLSCSPISGHRSVSWYQQTPGQGLQFLFEYFSETQRNKGNFPGRFSGRQFSNSRSEMNVSTLELGDSALYLCASSPLGTAGNSPLHFGNGTRLTVT.

This sequence joins TRBV7-2 and TRBJ2-1; D is possibly TRBD1 (5 bases). The ends were cut back, 5 bases at V and 0 bases at J, with 11 bases in the middle. CDR3 size: 15 residues. Germline V gives CDR1 SGHTA, CDR2 FQGNSA. As DNA, the CDR3 is TGTGCCAGCAGCGCGGACAAGAGCTCCTACAATGAGCAGTTCTTC. As protein: CASSADKSSYNEQFF.

A single count supports this clonotype. The chain combines TRBV20-1 with TRBJ1-3, with D unclear. The germline V gene has CDR1 DFQATT and CDR2 SNEGSKA (reference sequence). The CDR3 has 13 residues. V was pared by 2 bases and J by 0 bases, with 5 bases between. CDR3 DNA: TGCAGTGCTAGACGGGTCTCTGGAAACACCATATATTTT. Protein product: CSARRVSGNTIYF.

The chain combines TRBV7-6 with TRBJ2-3; 11 bases are shared with TRBD2. After removal of 1 base from V and 3 bases from J, the junction contained 9 bases not matched to a gene. Germline lookup yields CDR1 SGHVS and CDR2 FNYEAQ. The CDR3 has 18 amino acids. The DNA of the CDR3 is TGTGCCAGCAGCTTAGAGGGGGAGACTAGCGGGGCTACAGATACGCAGTATTTT. This encodes CASSLEGETSGATDTQYF.

This chain connects TRBV6-8 to TRBJ2-1; D assignment may be TRBD1 or TRBD2 (5 bases each). Trimming stripped 5 bases from V and 7 bases from J, with 21 bases between. This CDR3 contains 16 residues. CDR1 is MNHGY, CDR2 SAAAGT, per germline. The CDR3 region has the DNA TGTGCCAGCAGTGGGGTCACGGGGCCAGGGATTAATGAGCAGTTCTTC. As protein: CASSGVTGPGINEQFF.

The rearrangement uses TRBV7-2 and TRBJ2-2; maybe TRBD2 (6 bases). V shed 5 bases and J shed 6 bases, with 10 bases lying between them. The CDR3 runs 13 residues. The V gene's germline CDR1 is SGHTA and CDR2 FQGNSA. CDR3 in DNA: TGTGCCAGCAGCACCCGACTAGCCGGGGAGCTGTTTTTT. Translation: CASSTRLAGELFF.

The rearrangement uses TRBV27 and TRBJ2-7; 10 positions match TRBD2. From germline, CDR1 is MNHEY and CDR2 SMNVEV (reference sequence). CDR3 length: 15 amino acids. V lost 8 bases and J lost 6; bases outside the gene matches: 13. The CDR3 loop reads CASRTGAGGPFEQYF. The CDR3 coding sequence is TGTGCCAGCCGAACGGGAGCGGGGGGGCCGTTCGAGCAGTACTTC.

The CDR3 spells CASSYGIGSTNTGELFF. The CDR3 region has the DNA TGTGCCAGCAGTTACGGGATCGGGTCCACGAACACCGGGGAGCTGTTTTTT. This sequence joins TRBV6-2 or TRBV6-3 and TRBJ2-2; D remains unclear. This CDR3 spans 17 amino acids. Trimming pared 2 bases from V and 0 bases from J, leaving 13 bases between. The germline CDR1 and CDR2 sequences are MNHEY and SVGEGT.

The chain uses TRBV18 and TRBJ2-5; D remains ambiguous. The V gene's germline CDR1 is KGHSH and CDR2 LQKENI. The CDR3 totals 16 residues. Trimming cost V 6 bases and J 4 bases, with 21 bases left between them. CDR3 in amino acids: CASSTTLARMGETQYF. CDR3 DNA: TGTGCCAGCTCCACCACCCTGGCGAGAATGGGAGAGACCCAGTACTTC.

This clonotype was detected only a few times. The chain recombines TRBV10-2 with TRBJ2-1, with 9 bases that match TRBD2. The length of the CDR3 is 16 residues. Looked up from germline, CDR1 is WSHSY and CDR2 is SAAADI. V gave up 4 bases and J gave up 5 bases; unmatched junction bases: 9. For the CDR3, the DNA is TGCGCCAGCAGTGTATTTGGCGGGAGGGCCAACAATGAGCAGTTCTTC. Translated: CASSVFGGRANNEQFF.

The chain employs TRBV7-2 and TRBJ2-2; no firm D call. The CDR3 contains 17 residues. V was trimmed by 1 base and J by 1 base, leaving 13 bases between them. CDR1 SGHTA and CDR2 FQGNSA come from the germline V gene. The DNA of the CDR3 is TGTGCCAGCAGCTTAGAGTTTGGGCAGAGGAACACCGGGGAGCTGTTTTTT. Its protein product is CASSLEFGQRNTGELFF.

The rearrangement links TRBV7-9 to TRBJ2-7; perhaps TRBD1 as D (6 bases). With 6 bases removed from V and 5 bases from J, the gap between germline ends came to 14 bases. The CDR3 consists of 13 residues. Germline V CDR1 and CDR2: SEHNR, FQNEAQ (reference sequence). The CDR3 spells CASRTWGLHEQYF. The CDR3 DNA reads as TGTGCCAGCAGAACGTGGGGGCTCCACGAGCAGTACTTC.

The genes are TRBV20-1 and TRBJ2-2; D gene uncertain. CDR1 and CDR2 (germline): DFQATT, SNEGSKA (reference sequence). The CDR3 totals 13 residues. V lost 4 bases, J lost 4 bases, and 10 bases lay in between. CDR3 residues: CSATKVATGELFF. As DNA, the CDR3 is TGCAGTGCTACCAAAGTCGCCACCGGGGAGCTGTTTTTT.

This clonotype was detected only a few times. V usage is TRBV7-2 and J usage is TRBJ1-2, with D possibly TRBD1 on 6 matching bases. This CDR3 is 16 amino acids long. CDR1 and CDR2 from the germline V gene are SGHTA and FQGNSA. V was pared by 4 bases and J by 7 bases, with 22 bases between. The CDR3 nucleotides read TGTGCCAGCAGCTCAGAGGCGGCAGGGGAACAATTTGGCTACACCTTC. Translation gives CASSSEAAGEQFGYTF.

DNA for the CDR3: TGTGCCAGCTCACTCTACGGGGGTGACACTGAAGCTTTCTTT. Translation gives CASSLYGGDTEAFF. V and J are TRBV7-9 and TRBJ1-1, with a possible D match to TRBD1 (5 bases). The ends were cut back, 8 bases at V and 3 bases at J, with 16 bases in the middle. From germline, CDR1 is SEHNR and CDR2 FQNEAQ (reference sequence). The CDR3 contains 14 residues.

The CDR3 coding sequence is TGTGCCAGCAGCCCCGGGGTGTTGGCGGGGGGGCAAGAGACCCAGTACTTC. Protein sequence: CASSPGVLAGGQETQYF. The chain is built from TRBV11-3 and TRBJ2-5, with TRBD2 matching 9 bases. Trimming at V came to 5 bases and at J to 2 bases, leaving 12 bases not matched to a gene. Looked up from germline, CDR1 is SGHNT and CDR2 is YENEEA. CDR3 length: 17 residues.

The chain joins TRBV11-1 to TRBJ1-4, with D uncertain. This CDR3 is built from 13 residues. The germline V and J ends were trimmed by 5 bases and 4 bases, with 8 bases remaining between them. From germline, CDR1 is SGHAT and CDR2 FQDESV (reference sequence). This chain's CDR3 is CASSPNGNEKLFF. In DNA form, the CDR3 reads TGTGCCAGCAGCCCCAATGGTAATGAAAAACTGTTTTTT. Together with reference TRBV11-1 and TRBJ1-4, the CDR3 gives the full variable domain: EAEVAQSPRYKITEKSQAVAFWCDPISGHATLYWYRQILGQGPELLVQFQDESVVDDSQLPKDRFSAERLKGVDSTLKIQPAELGDSAMYLCASSPNGNEKLFFGSGTQLSVL.

This clonotype was seen a handful of times. This chain joins TRBV6-2 or TRBV6-3 and TRBJ2-3; 7 bases line up with TRBD2. The CDR3 is 19 residues long. Germline V lookup: CDR1 MNHEY, CDR2 SVGEGT. Losses at the gene ends were 7 bases for V and 0 bases for J; bases not matched to a gene: 19. Here the CDR3 DNA reads TGTGCCAGCAAGGTCGGGGGACTACAATATTTTACTAGCACAGATACGCAGTATTTT. Protein product: CASKVGGLQYFTSTDTQYF.

The chain carries TRBV12-3 or TRBV12-4 and TRBJ1-5, with 7 nucleotides matching TRBD1. CDR3 length equals 16 residues. V trimming: 5 bases; J trimming: 3 bases; junction bases outside the gene matches: 10. The CDR3 reads CASSRTDRKVNQPQHF. As DNA, the CDR3 is TGTGCCAGCAGTCGAACGGACAGGAAGGTCAATCAGCCCCAGCATTTT.

The chain links TRBV12-5 to TRBJ2-1, with D perhaps matching TRBD1 (6 bases). Trimming removed 7 bases from V and 9 bases from J, with 10 bases in between. The CDR3 contains 11 residues. CDR1 is LGHNT, CDR2 FRNRAP, per germline. CDR3 sequence: CASARGTEQFF. Here the CDR3 DNA reads TGTGCTAGTGCGAGGGGGACTGAGCAGTTCTTC.

V and J are TRBV24-1 and TRBJ2-1; D uncertain. The CDR3 spans 15 residues. Deletions cut 3 bases from V and 2 bases from J, with 10 bases between. Germline values: CDR1 KGHDR, CDR2 SFDVKD. The CDR3 protein is CATSDRRSTYNEQFF. The CDR3 DNA reads TGTGCCACCAGTGATAGAAGGAGTACCTACAATGAGCAGTTCTTC.

This clonotype was detected a few times. The chain joins TRBV7-9 to TRBJ2-3; 10 bases align to TRBD2. CDR1 SEHNR and CDR2 FQNEAQ come from the germline V gene (reference sequence). The CDR3 runs 15 residues. Trimming at V came to 6 bases and at J to 5 bases, leaving 8 bases not matched to a gene. The CDR3 DNA follows: TGTGCCAGCAGTCCTAGCGGGAGCAGTGTAGATACGCAGTATTTT. Protein sequence: CASSPSGSSVDTQYF.

This clonotype was counted a few times. The gene calls are TRBV4-1 and TRBJ2-7, with D uncertain. This CDR3 region has 13 residues. The V end was cut by 1 base, the J end by 7 bases, with 11 bases between. CDR1 MGHRA and CDR2 YSYEKL come from the germline V gene. CDR3 coding DNA: TGCGCCAGCAGCCAAGGAACCTTTGGGGAGCAGTACTTC. Translating it yields CASSQGTFGEQYF.

The chain joins TRBV19 to TRBJ1-5; D remains ambiguous. V was trimmed by 5 bases and J by 4 bases, leaving 9 bases between them. There are 13 residues in the CDR3. Looked up from germline, CDR1 is LNHDA and CDR2 is SQIVND (reference sequence). CDR3 sequence reads: CASSVDTNQPQHF. CDR3 coding DNA: TGTGCCAGTAGTGTTGACACGAATCAGCCCCAGCATTTT. Together with reference TRBV19 and TRBJ1-5, the CDR3 gives the full variable domain: DGGITQSPKYLFRKEGQNVTLSCEQNLNHDAMYWYRQDPGQGLRLIYYSQIVNDFQKGDIAEGYSVSREKKESFPLTVTSAQKNPTAFYLCASSVDTNQPQHFGDGTRLSIL.

The rearrangement links TRBV7-2 to TRBJ2-7; 12 bases match TRBD2. The CDR3 runs 15 residues. The V and J ends lost 4 bases and 7 bases, in that order; junction bases with no gene match: 8. Per germline, CDR1 SGHTA and CDR2 FQGNSA. CDR3 DNA: TGTGCCAGCAGCTACCGACTAGCGGGAGCTGGGGAGCAGTACTTC. Translated: CASSYRLAGAGEQYF. Full variable domain (remainder filled in from reference TRBV7-2 and TRBJ2-7): GAGVSQSPSNKVTEKGKDVELRCDPISGHTALYWYRQSLGQGLEFLIYFQGNSAPDKSGLPSDRFSAERTGGSVSTLTIQRTQQEDSAVYLCASSYRLAGAGEQYFGPGTRLTVT.

This clonotype appeared a few times. This rearrangement joins TRBV12-3 or TRBV12-4 to TRBJ2-2, with D possibly TRBD2 on 5 matching bases. The V end lost 6 bases, the J end lost 5 bases, and 13 bases lay between the germline ends. CDR3 length: 14 amino acids. CDR3 sequence: CASSWTPGTGELFF. The CDR3 DNA is TGTGCCAGCAGCTGGACTCCCGGGACCGGGGAGCTGTTTTTT.